This TCR beta chain was recovered during a study of STAT3 mutations in large granular lymphocyte leukemia. Study overall: Over half of T-LGLL patients had one or more immunosuppressive regimens. Study-wide points: Sampling intervals varied between patients and samples. Every T-cell large granular lymphocyte leukemia patient had at least one immunodominant TCR beta clonotype. Some patients had dominant TCR clones larger than their STAT3 mutant burden.

Clones were sequenced by immunoSEQ multiplex PCR, and TCRdb holds only the in-frame ones, with some missing. The sample has 25,000 to 40,000 clones, around 85% seen once. V was cut by 1 base and J by 0 bases, with 8 bases left in between. Germline CDR1 KGHSH, CDR2 LQKENI. This CDR3 contains 15 residues. With respect to this clone: Its antigen is currently unknown.

The V and J genes are TRBV18 and TRBJ2-3; D uncertain. The sequence was obtained from a man in his sixties with T-cell large granular lymphocyte leukemia. Some clones in this sample may be carry-over from other donors' samples. Source material: peripheral blood mononuclear cells. CDR3 in amino acids: CASSPLPVSTDTQYF. CDR3 in DNA: TGTGCCAGCTCACCACTCCCGGTTAGCACAGATACGCAGTATTTT.